The entry below gives a single T cell receptor beta chain sequence along with its context. The specificity of this receptor is unknown. Base qualities were left out, and no much larger clone turns up one base away. This sample stems from a study of identical twins (TCRdb year 2016). For context, the study as a whole: TCR alpha and beta repertoires from monozygotic twins, unrelated adults of various ages and cord blood were deep-sequenced to test whether fetal clonotypes persist. Replicate twin experiments were performed at different times using different library preparation protocols to rule out contamination. What the study reported, not specific to this receptor: Zero-insertion analyses could be partly confounded by invariant T cells such as MAIT and iNKT, though diverse VJ usage argued against such confounding for most clonotypes. Because the same donors could not be followed over many years, the conclusions relied on cross-sectional statistical analysis. The excess sharing between twins in beta out-of-frame sequences was weaker because fewer shared sequences reduced the signal-to-noise ratio. Out-of-frame TCR alpha sharing in monozygotic twins was systematically underestimated by recombination models, whereas sharing between unrelated individuals was in agreement with the recombination models. Fewer insertions were carried by abundant cord blood beta clonotypes; a weaker similar trend was observed in young adult naive repertoires, while no such trend was observed in memory repertoires. Compared with coincidental sharing between unrelated individuals, out-of-frame TCR alpha sequences shared between twins had an excess of sequences with low generation probability.

All donors were healthy Caucasians. Three pairs of female monozygotic twins, all aged roughly 18 to 29 years, were included in the twin cohort. Positive isolation kits from Invitrogen were used to isolate CD4+ and CD8+ T cell populations. The germline V and J ends show losses of 5 bases and 2 bases respectively, and no gene match explains 5 bases of the junction. Measured from the cysteine to the phenylalanine, the CDR3 is 15 residues long. This entry keeps only the CDR3 DNA: 45 bases, framed from base 1. CDR1 and CDR2, per the germline V gene, are SGHAT and FQNNGV. Libraries were made using 5' RACE. Sequencing instrument: Illumina HiSeq 2000. Template switching introduced a universal primer binding site; the final cDNA contained a unique molecular identifier, enabling accurate counting of TCR cDNA molecules. Specific primers in the conserved constant-segment region were used to synthesize first-strand cDNA for the TCR alpha and beta chains. Each cDNA library was double barcoded, with a SMART-Mk sample barcode plus Illumina barcodes, to control for contamination. TruSeq adapter sequences, together with Illumina sample barcodes, were added in two successive PCR steps. The Illumina HiSeq platform was used with custom primers to sequence TCR alpha and beta cDNA libraries. For the original study's pipeline: Raw reads were processed with MiGEC to extract unique molecular identifiers, and MiXCR was used to determine CDR3 positions. Recombination models were inferred per individual with the repgenHMM and IGoR tools using an EM algorithm. Shared clonotype analysis was performed with the tcR package in R, normalizing sharing by the product of cloneset sizes. Out-of-frame nonproductive sequences were analyzed to study raw recombination free of thymic and clonal selection effects. The public sequencing data were trimmed at Q25 with fastp and processed into clonotypes with MiXCR by TCRdb, which kept only in-frame beta chains. Each CDR3 protein gets just one entry, which takes the most common genes and DNA from the rows behind it. What appears here as the V and J calls and clone size reflects TCRdb's work, not the paper's. The sample includes around 530,000 distinct CDR3 sequences, with around 15% observed a single time. Roughly 0.46% of the sample lies in the top ten.

This same sample was also taken into another study, of yellow fever vaccine responses in identical twins. From the second report: The T cell response to vaccination in identical twins was reported by the authors to appear partly convergent and partly personalized. Focusing on identical twins, the study followed the T cell clones that responded to the vaccine, and did so with precision.

The sequence was collected from a young woman in good health. The rearrangement combines TRBV11-2 with TRBJ2-3, with 9 middle bases fitting TRBD2. Material: CD4+ T cells sorted from blood. The DNA is as follows: TGTGCCAGCAGCGCGACTAGCGGATACACAGATACGCAGTATTTT. It encodes CASSATSGYTDTQYF.